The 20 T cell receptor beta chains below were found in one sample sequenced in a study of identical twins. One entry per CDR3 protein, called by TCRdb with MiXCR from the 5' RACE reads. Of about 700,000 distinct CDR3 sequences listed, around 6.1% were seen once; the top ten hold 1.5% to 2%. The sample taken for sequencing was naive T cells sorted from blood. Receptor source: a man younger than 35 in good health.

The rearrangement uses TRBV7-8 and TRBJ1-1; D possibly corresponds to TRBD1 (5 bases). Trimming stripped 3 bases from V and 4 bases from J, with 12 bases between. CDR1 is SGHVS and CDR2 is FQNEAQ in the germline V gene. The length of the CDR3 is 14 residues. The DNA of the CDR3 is TGTGCCAGCAGCTTCTCTGCAGGGTTCACTGAAGCTTTCTTT. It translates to CASSFSAGFTEAFF.

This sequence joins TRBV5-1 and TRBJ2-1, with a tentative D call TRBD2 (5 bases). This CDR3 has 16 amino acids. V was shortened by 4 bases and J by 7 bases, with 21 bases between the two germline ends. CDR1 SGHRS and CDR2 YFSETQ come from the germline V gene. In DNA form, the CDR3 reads TGCGCCAGCAGCCAGGTGCAGGACTCGAGCGGAAATGAGCAGTTCTTC. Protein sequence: CASSQVQDSSGNEQFF. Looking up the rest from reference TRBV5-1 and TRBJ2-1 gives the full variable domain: KAGVTQTPRYLIKTRGQQVTLSCSPISGHRSVSWYQQTPGQGLQFLFEYFSETQRNKGNFPGRFSGRQFSNSRSEMNVSTLELGDSALYLCASSQVQDSSGNEQFFGPGTRLTVL.

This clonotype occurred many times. The CDR3 sequence: CASSMLRDFYNEQFF. As DNA, the CDR3 is TGTGCCAGTAGTATGCTCCGGGACTTCTACAATGAGCAGTTCTTC. The chain uses TRBV19 and TRBJ2-1; possible D gene TRBD2, 6 bases. CDR1 is LNHDA and CDR2 is SQIVND in the germline V gene (reference sequence). V was pared by 3 bases and J by 3 bases, with 12 bases between. The CDR3 contains 15 residues.

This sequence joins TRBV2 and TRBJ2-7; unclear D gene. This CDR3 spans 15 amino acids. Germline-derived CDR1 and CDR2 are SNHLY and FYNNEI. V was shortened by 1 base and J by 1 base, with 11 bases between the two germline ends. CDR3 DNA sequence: TGTGCCAGCAGTGAAGGTGCCCCACCGTCCTACGAGCAGTACTTC. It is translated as CASSEGAPPSYEQYF.

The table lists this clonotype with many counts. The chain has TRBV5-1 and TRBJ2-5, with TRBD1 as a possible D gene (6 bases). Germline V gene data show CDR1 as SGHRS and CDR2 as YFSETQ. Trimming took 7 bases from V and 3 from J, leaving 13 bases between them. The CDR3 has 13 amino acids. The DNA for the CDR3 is TGCGCCAGCGGCAACAGGGATGAAGAGACCCAGTACTTC. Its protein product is CASGNRDEETQYF.

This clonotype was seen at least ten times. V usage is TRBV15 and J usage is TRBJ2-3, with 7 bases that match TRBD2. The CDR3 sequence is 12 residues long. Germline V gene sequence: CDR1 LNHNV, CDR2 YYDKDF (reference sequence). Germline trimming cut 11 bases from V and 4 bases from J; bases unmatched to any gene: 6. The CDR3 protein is CAAGRRADTQYF. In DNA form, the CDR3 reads TGTGCCGCCGGGAGGAGGGCAGATACGCAGTATTTT.

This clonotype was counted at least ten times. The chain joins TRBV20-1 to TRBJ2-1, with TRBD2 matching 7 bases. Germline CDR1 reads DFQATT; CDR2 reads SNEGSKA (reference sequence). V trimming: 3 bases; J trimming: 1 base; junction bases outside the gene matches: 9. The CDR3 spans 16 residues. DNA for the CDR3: TGCAGTGCTAGGGGCGGAGACGGGAGGTCCTACAATGAGCAGTTCTTC. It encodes CSARGGDGRSYNEQFF.

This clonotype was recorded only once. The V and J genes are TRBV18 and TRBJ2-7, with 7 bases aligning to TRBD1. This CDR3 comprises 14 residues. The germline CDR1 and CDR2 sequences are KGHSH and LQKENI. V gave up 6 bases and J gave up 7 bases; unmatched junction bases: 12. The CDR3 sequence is CASSRQGSREEQYV. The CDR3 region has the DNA TGTGCCAGCTCCCGACAGGGTTCTCGTGAAGAGCAGTACGTC.

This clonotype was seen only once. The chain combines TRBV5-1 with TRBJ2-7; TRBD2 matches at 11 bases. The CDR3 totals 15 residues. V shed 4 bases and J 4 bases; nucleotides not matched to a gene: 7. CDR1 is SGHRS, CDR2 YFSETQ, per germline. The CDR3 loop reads CASSAGTSGLYEQYF. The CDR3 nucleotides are TGCGCCAGCAGCGCGGGGACTAGCGGACTGTACGAGCAGTACTTC. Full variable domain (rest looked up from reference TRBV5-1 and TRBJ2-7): KAGVTQTPRYLIKTRGQQVTLSCSPISGHRSVSWYQQTPGQGLQFLFEYFSETQRNKGNFPGRFSGRQFSNSRSEMNVSTLELGDSALYLCASSAGTSGLYEQYFGPGTRLTVT.

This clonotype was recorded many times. The CDR3 DNA follows: TGTGCCAGCAGCGTAAGCACTAGCGGCTCCTACAATGAGCAGTTCTTC. Protein: CASSVSTSGSYNEQFF. The chain employs TRBV9 and TRBJ2-1; 8 nucleotides match TRBD2. V was clipped by 1 base and J by 0 bases; unmatched bases: 3. Per germline, CDR1 SGDLS and CDR2 YYNGEE. The CDR3 runs 16 residues.

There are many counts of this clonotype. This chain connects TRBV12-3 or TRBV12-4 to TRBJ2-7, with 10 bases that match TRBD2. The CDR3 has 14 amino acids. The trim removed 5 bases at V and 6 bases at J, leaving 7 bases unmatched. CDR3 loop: CASSPLAGVTEQYF. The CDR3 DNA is TGTGCCAGCAGTCCTCTAGCGGGAGTTACCGAGCAGTACTTC.

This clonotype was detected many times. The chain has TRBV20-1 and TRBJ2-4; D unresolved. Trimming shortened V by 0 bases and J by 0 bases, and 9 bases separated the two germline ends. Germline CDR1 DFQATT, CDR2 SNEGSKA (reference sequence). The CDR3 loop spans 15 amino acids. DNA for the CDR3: TGCAGTGCTAGAGACGTACAGCTAGCCAAAAACATTCAGTACTTC. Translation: CSARDVQLAKNIQYF.

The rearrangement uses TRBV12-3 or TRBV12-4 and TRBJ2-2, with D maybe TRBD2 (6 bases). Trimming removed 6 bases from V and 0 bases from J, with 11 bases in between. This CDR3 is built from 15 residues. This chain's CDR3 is CASRFGSPNTGELFF. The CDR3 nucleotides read TGTGCCAGCAGGTTCGGGAGCCCGAACACCGGGGAGCTGTTTTTT.

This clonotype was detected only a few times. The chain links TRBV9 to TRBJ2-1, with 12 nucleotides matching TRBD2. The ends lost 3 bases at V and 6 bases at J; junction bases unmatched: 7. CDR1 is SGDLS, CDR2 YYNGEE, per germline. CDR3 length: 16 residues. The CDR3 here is CASSDNLAGGSNEQFF. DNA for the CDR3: TGTGCCAGCAGCGACAATCTAGCGGGAGGGAGCAATGAGCAGTTCTTC. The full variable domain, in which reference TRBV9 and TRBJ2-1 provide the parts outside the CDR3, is DSGVTQTPKHLITATGQRVTLRCSPRSGDLSVYWYQQSLDQGLQFLIQYYNGEERAKGNILERFSAQQFPDLHSELNLSSLELGDSALYFCASSDNLAGGSNEQFFGPGTRLTVL.

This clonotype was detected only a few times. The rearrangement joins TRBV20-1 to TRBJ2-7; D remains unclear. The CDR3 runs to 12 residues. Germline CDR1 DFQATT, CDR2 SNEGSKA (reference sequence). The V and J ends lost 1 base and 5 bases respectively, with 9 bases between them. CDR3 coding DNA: TGCAGTGCTAGAGGGGATTTAGACGAGCAGTACTTC. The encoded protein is CSARGDLDEQYF.

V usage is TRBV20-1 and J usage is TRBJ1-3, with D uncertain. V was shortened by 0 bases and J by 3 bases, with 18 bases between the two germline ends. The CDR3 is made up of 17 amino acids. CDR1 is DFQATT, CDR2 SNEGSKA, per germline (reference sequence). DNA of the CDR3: TGCAGTGCTAGAGATCCCCACCCACCGGGAAATGGAAACACCATATATTTT. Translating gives CSARDPHPPGNGNTIYF.

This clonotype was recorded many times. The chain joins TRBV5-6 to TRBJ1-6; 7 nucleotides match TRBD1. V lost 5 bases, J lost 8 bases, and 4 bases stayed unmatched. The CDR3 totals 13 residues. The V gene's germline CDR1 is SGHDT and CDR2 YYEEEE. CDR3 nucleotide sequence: TGTGCCAGCAGGAGGGACAGTGATTCACCCCTCCACTTT. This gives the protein CASRRDSDSPLHF.

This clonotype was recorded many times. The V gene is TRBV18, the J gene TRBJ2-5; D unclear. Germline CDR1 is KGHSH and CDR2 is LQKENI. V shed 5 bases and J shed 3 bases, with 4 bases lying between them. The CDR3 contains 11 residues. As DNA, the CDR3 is TGTGCCAGCTCAGCGAAAGAGACCCAGTACTTC. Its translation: CASSAKETQYF.

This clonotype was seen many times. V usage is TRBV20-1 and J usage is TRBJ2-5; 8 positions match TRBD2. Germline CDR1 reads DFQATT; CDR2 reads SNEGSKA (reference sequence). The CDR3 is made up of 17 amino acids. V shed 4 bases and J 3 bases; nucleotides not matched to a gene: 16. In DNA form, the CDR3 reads TGCAGTGCTAAAGGAATCGCTTCAGGGACTAGTGAAGAGACCCAGTACTTC. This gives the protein CSAKGIASGTSEETQYF.

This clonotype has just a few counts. The CDR3 coding sequence is TGTGCCAGCAGTGGGGGACAATCAAGCTCTGGGGCCAACGTCCTGACTTTC. Protein: CASSGGQSSSGANVLTF. V usage is TRBV6-2 or TRBV6-3 and J usage is TRBJ2-6, with a tentative D call TRBD1 (6 bases). With 5 bases removed from V and 0 bases from J, the gap between germline ends came to 14 bases. This CDR3 is 17 amino acids long. The germline CDR1 and CDR2 sequences are MNHEY and SVGEGT.